One and the same sample provided the 26 T cell receptor beta chains below, sequenced in a study of human T cells and chemical hapten exposure. MiXCR, applied by TCRdb to the RACE reads, yields one record per CDR3 protein. The table has 73,000 or so distinct CDR3 sequences, about 8% seen once. The time point was: patch test 2, 6 weeks after DPC sensitization. The treatment: therapeutic diphenylcyclopropenone sensitization with weekly scalp DPC. The source material was whole blood, sampled in connection with sensitization to the hapten diphenylcyclopropenone (DPC). The origin of the receptors is a woman aged 45 to 65 with alopecia areata. Some clones in this sample may be carry-over from other donors' samples.

This clonotype has a count of ten or more. The rearrangement joins TRBV27 to TRBJ1-2; 7 bases map to TRBD1. The V segment lost 0 bases and the J segment 10 bases; nucleotides outside the gene matches: 8. Germline loops: CDR1 MNHEY, CDR2 SMNVEV (reference sequence). CDR3 length equals 14 residues. The CDR3 DNA sequence: TGTGCCAGCAGTTTATCCTGGGACAGTAGCGACTACACCTTC. This translates into CASSLSWDSSDYTF.

This clonotype was detected a few times. The rearrangement uses TRBV24-1 and TRBJ1-1; unclear D gene. Germline V CDR1 and CDR2: KGHDR, SFDVKD. This CDR3 is 13 amino acids long. Trimming stripped 6 bases from V and 4 bases from J, with 11 bases between. CDR3 sequence reads: CATSRGFGTEAFF. Here the CDR3 DNA reads TGTGCCACCAGTCGGGGATTTGGCACTGAAGCTTTCTTT.

This clonotype was detected only a few times. V usage is TRBV2 and J usage is TRBJ1-5; D possibly corresponds to TRBD1 (6 bases). There are 15 residues in the CDR3. The V end lost 8 bases, the J end lost 0 bases, and 14 bases lay between the germline ends. The V gene's germline CDR1 is SNHLY and CDR2 FYNNEI. The CDR3 region is CASGAGQNSNQPQHF. The CDR3 region has the DNA TGTGCCAGCGGAGCTGGACAGAATAGCAATCAGCCCCAGCATTTT.

This clonotype was recorded a few times. This chain uses TRBV12-5 with TRBJ2-5, with D hard to call. CDR1 is LGHNT, CDR2 FRNRAP, per germline. The CDR3 is 14 residues long. With 0 bases removed from V and 2 bases from J, the gap between germline ends came to 7 bases. As DNA, the CDR3 is TGTGCTAGTGGTTTGGTCGGCTCGCAAGAGACCCAGTACTTC. Amino acid sequence: CASGLVGSQETQYF. Together with reference TRBV12-5 and TRBJ2-5, the CDR3 gives the full variable domain: DARVTQTPRHKVTEMGQEVTMRCQPILGHNTVFWYRQTMMQGLELLAYFRNRAPLDDSGMPKDRFSAEMPDATLATLKIQPSEPRDSAVYFCASGLVGSQETQYFGPGTRLLVL.

This clonotype was detected only a few times. This chain joins TRBV29-1 and TRBJ1-2; no clear D gene. CDR3 length equals 10 residues. V lost 3 bases and J 6 bases, leaving 5 bases between the germline ends. Germline V lookup: CDR1 SQVTM, CDR2 ANQGSEA. CDR3 region: CSVEIDGYTF. The CDR3 nucleotides read TGCAGCGTTGAGATAGATGGCTACACCTTC.

This clonotype was seen many times. The CDR3 region is CSVERQKNTEAFF. For the CDR3, the DNA is TGCAGCGTTGAACGCCAAAAGAACACTGAAGCTTTCTTT. This sequence joins TRBV29-1 and TRBJ1-1, with D uncertain. V was shortened by 2 bases and J by 1 base, with 8 bases between the two germline ends. This CDR3 has 13 residues. CDR1 is SQVTM, CDR2 ANQGSEA, per germline.

The chain couples TRBV7-8 to TRBJ1-2, with D possibly TRBD1 on 5 matching bases. This CDR3 contains 15 residues. From germline, CDR1 is SGHVS and CDR2 FQNEAQ. The V end was cut by 1 base, the J end by 6 bases, with 15 bases between. The CDR3 coding sequence is TGTGCCAGCAGCTTAGTTGTGGGGGGAGGTGATGGCTACACCTTC. Protein product: CASSLVVGGGDGYTF.

The chain couples TRBV20-1 to TRBJ1-1; no clear D gene. This CDR3 is 11 amino acids long. Germline loops: CDR1 DFQATT, CDR2 SNEGSKA (reference sequence). V was cut by 3 bases and J by 6 bases, with 8 bases left in between. CDR3 coding DNA: TGCAGTGCTAGTGACGGGCCTGAAGCTTTCTTT. It is translated as CSASDGPEAFF.

In its sample, this clonotype was seen many times. The V call is TRBV20-1, the J call TRBJ1-6; D is undetermined. CDR3 length: 15 residues. The V end was cut by 0 bases, the J end by 0 bases, with 6 bases between. Germline-derived CDR1 and CDR2 are DFQATT and SNEGSKA (reference sequence). For the CDR3, the DNA is TGCAGTGCTAGAGAAGGGAGCTCCTATAATTCACCCCTCCACTTT. Encoded protein: CSAREGSSYNSPLHF.

There are many counts of this clonotype. This chain's CDR3 is CASSFPLSGSRTDTQYF. The CDR3 DNA reads TGTGCCAGCAGCTTTCCTCTTAGCGGGTCAAGGACAGATACGCAGTATTTT. The chain combines TRBV7-9 with TRBJ2-3; 7 bases are a match to TRBD2. There are 17 residues in the CDR3. The ends lost 3 bases at V and 3 bases at J; junction bases unmatched: 12. Per the germline V gene, CDR1 is SEHNR and CDR2 is FQNEAQ (reference sequence).

The chain recombines TRBV21-1 with TRBJ1-2. TRBV21-1 is a pseudogene locus. The CDR3 runs 12 residues. The CDR3 DNA is TGTGCCAGCCCTGGAAGGGTTTATGGCTACACCTTC. Encoded protein: CASPGRVYGYTF.

This clonotype occurred many times. V usage is TRBV4-2 and J usage is TRBJ1-5; 9 bases map to TRBD1. Germline-derived CDR1 and CDR2 are LGHNA and YNFKEQ. This CDR3 spans 16 amino acids. After removal of 4 bases from V and 2 bases from J, the junction contained 6 bases not matched to a gene. CDR3 sequence (DNA): TGTGCCAGCAGCCCCGGGACAGGGTCCGGCAATCAGCCCCAGCATTTT. Its translation is CASSPGTGSGNQPQHF.

This clonotype was seen ten or more times. The CDR3 DNA is TGTGCTAGTGGTAAAGGGACGGGAAACACTGAAGCTTTCTTT. This codes for CASGKGTGNTEAFF. The chain carries TRBV12-5 and TRBJ1-1, with D maybe TRBD1 (5 bases). The CDR3 has 14 amino acids. From germline, CDR1 is LGHNT and CDR2 FRNRAP. Trimming stripped 5 bases from V and 2 bases from J, with 12 bases between.

The DNA for the CDR3 is TGTGCCAGCAGCTCGGGACAGCCCGGGGAAGAGACCCAGTACTTC. Amino acids: CASSSGQPGEETQYF. The chain uses TRBV7-7 and TRBJ2-5, with TRBD1 matching 7 bases. Trimming removed 4 bases from V and 3 bases from J; junction bases left unmatched: 8. The CDR3 has 15 residues. The germline V gene has CDR1 SSHAT and CDR2 FNYEAQ (reference sequence).

This clonotype showed up many times. This rearrangement joins TRBV2 to TRBJ2-7; no firm D call. V dropped 6 bases and J dropped 4 bases, with 7 bases sitting between them. Germline V gene sequence: CDR1 SNHLY, CDR2 FYNNEI. This CDR3 region has 11 residues. CDR3 in amino acids: CASSPEYEQYF. CDR3 nucleotide sequence: TGTGCCAGCAGCCCAGAATACGAGCAGTACTTC.

This clonotype was seen a handful of times. This chain links TRBV24-1 with TRBJ2-6, with D possibly being TRBD1 (5 bases). The V and J ends lost 9 bases and 2 bases respectively, with 10 bases between them. Per the germline V gene, CDR1 is KGHDR and CDR2 is SFDVKD. CDR3 length equals 14 residues. The CDR3, as DNA: TGTGCCACCGGTCAGGGAACTGGGGCCAACGTCCTGACTTTC. Protein sequence: CATGQGTGANVLTF.

The chain carries TRBV10-3 and TRBJ1-3, with no clear D. Germline V gene data show CDR1 as ENHRY and CDR2 as SYGVKD. V was cut by 2 bases and J by 4 bases, with 6 bases left in between. The CDR3 contains 13 residues. In nucleotides, the CDR3 is TGTGCCATCAGTGAGGAGACAGGAAACACCATATATTTT. Translation gives CAISEETGNTIYF.

This clonotype showed up many times. The J gene is TRBJ1-4, the V gene TRBV2; 8 bases are a match to TRBD1. V lost 6 bases, J lost 7 bases, and 7 bases stayed unmatched. The CDR3 spans 14 residues. Germline values: CDR1 SNHLY, CDR2 FYNNEI. Here the CDR3 reads CASRDRVGSEKLFF. The CDR3 coding sequence is TGTGCCAGCAGGGACAGGGTTGGAAGTGAAAAACTGTTTTTT.

The chain has TRBV9 and TRBJ2-1; TRBD1 matches at 8 bases. The CDR3 sequence is 16 residues long. V trimming: 3 bases; J trimming: 1 base; junction bases outside the gene matches: 6. Germline lookup yields CDR1 SGDLS and CDR2 YYNGEE. The CDR3 bases are TGTGCCAGCAGCGCCTTAACAGGGGGTTCCTACAATGAGCAGTTCTTC. Translating gives CASSALTGGSYNEQFF.

This clonotype has a handful of counts. The genes are TRBV7-3 and TRBJ2-3; D remains ambiguous. CDR3 length equals 16 residues. Looked up from germline, CDR1 is SGHTA and CDR2 is FQGTGA. V lost 2 bases and J lost 0, with 12 bases in between. CDR3 amino acids: CASSLGVSPSTDTQYF. The CDR3 DNA is TGTGCCAGCAGCTTAGGGGTTAGCCCTAGCACAGATACGCAGTATTTT.

At least ten counts were recorded for this clonotype. The chain links TRBV11-3 to TRBJ2-1, with D hard to call. Deletions cut 2 bases from V and 5 bases from J, with 13 bases between. The CDR3 contains 15 residues. Germline V gene lookup returns CDR1 SGHNT and CDR2 YENEEA. CDR3 residues: CASSLSPVQNNEQFF. CDR3 bases: TGTGCCAGCAGCTTATCGCCGGTTCAAAACAATGAGCAGTTCTTC.

This clonotype showed up just a few times. J is TRBJ2-1 and V is TRBV11-2; 12 nucleotides agree with TRBD2. The V gene's germline CDR1 is SGHAT and CDR2 FQNNGV. V lost 3 bases, J lost 7 bases, and 7 bases stayed unmatched. The CDR3 covers 16 residues. The CDR3 DNA sequence: TGTGCCAGCAGCTTCCGACTAGCGGGGGAGAAAAATGAGCAGTTCTTC. Translating it yields CASSFRLAGEKNEQFF.

In this sample, this clonotype turned up many times. In DNA form, the CDR3 reads TGCAGCTACAGGGGCTCTATTGGGACCCAGTACTTC. Translating gives CSYRGSIGTQYF. This rearrangement joins TRBV29-1 to TRBJ2-5, with 7 bases that match TRBD1. Looked up from germline, CDR1 is SQVTM and CDR2 is ANQGSEA. This CDR3 is 12 amino acids long. V was clipped by 8 bases and J by 7 bases; unmatched bases: 10.

This chain uses TRBV5-6 with TRBJ1-2, with a tentative D call TRBD1 (6 bases). Germline CDR1 SGHDT, CDR2 YYEEEE. The CDR3 sequence is 13 residues long. Trimming took off 0 bases at V and 7 bases at J, with 10 bases between the two ends. The CDR3 DNA reads TGTGCCAGCAGCTTGGACAGGGACGCTGGCTACACCTTC. The encoded protein is CASSLDRDAGYTF.

The J gene is TRBJ2-3, the V gene TRBV12-3 or TRBV12-4, with 8 bases fitting TRBD2. V shed 3 bases, J shed 2 bases, and the junction held 7 bases outside the gene matches. The CDR3 covers 16 residues. The CDR3 coding sequence is TGTGCCAGCAGTTTGAGTGCGGGGGGATACACAGATACGCAGTATTTT. Encoded protein: CASSLSAGGYTDTQYF.

This clonotype was counted ten times or more. CDR3: CSAVGQGSDYGYTF. CDR3 nucleotides: TGCAGCGCCGTTGGACAGGGCAGTGACTATGGCTACACCTTC. V is TRBV29-1 and J is TRBJ1-2; TRBD1 agrees at 8 bases. CDR1 SQVTM and CDR2 ANQGSEA come from the germline V gene. The J segment lost 3 bases and the V segment lost 7 bases, leaving 10 bases of the junction unmatched. The CDR3 spans 14 residues.